Each of the 5 T cell receptor beta chains below was sequenced from the same sample in a study of molecular identifiers for immune sequencing clone quantification. TCRdb itself ran the PCR reads through MiXCR, one entry per CDR3 protein. The data contain a few hundred thousand distinct CDR3 sequences, 24% of them singletons. Sequencing was carried out using naive CD8+ T cells from blood, with Jurkat cell RNA spiked in. Documented subset: FACS-sorted CD8+CD4-CCR7+CD45RA+ naive T cells. The source is a human donor in good health. Some libraries in this study had Jurkat cell RNA spiked in.

In regard to this clonotype: A read error may explain this, as a much larger clone is one base away. This chain links TRBV6-1 with TRBJ1-1; D is unclear. The CDR3 extends over 11 amino acids. Trimming removed 8 bases from V and 7 bases from J, with 11 bases in between. Germline V lookup: CDR1 MNHNS, CDR2 SASEGT. CDR3 protein: CASLMGSEAFF. DNA for the CDR3: TGTGCCAGCCTTATGGGTAGTGAAGCTTTCTTT.

This clonotype was observed a handful of times. The V gene is TRBV20-1, the J gene TRBJ2-5; 7 bases line up with TRBD1. This CDR3 contains 15 residues. Germline loops: CDR1 DFQATT, CDR2 SNEGSKA (reference sequence). Losses at the gene ends were 6 bases for V and 0 bases for J; bases not matched to a gene: 10. CDR3 sequence (DNA): TGCAGTGCCACCATCCTACAGGGGTACCAAGAGACCCAGTACTTC. Amino acid sequence: CSATILQGYQETQYF.

This clonotype was recorded a few times. The chain uses TRBV20-1 and TRBJ1-5; D remains ambiguous. This CDR3 is 15 amino acids long. Germline V lookup: CDR1 DFQATT, CDR2 SNEGSKA (reference sequence). With 1 base removed from V and 4 bases from J, the gap between germline ends came to 14 bases. CDR3 DNA: TGCAGTGCTAGAGCCCCCCCGACATGGAATCAGCCCCAGCATTTT. Amino acid sequence: CSARAPPTWNQPQHF.

This clonotype appeared many times. The gene calls are TRBV27 and TRBJ2-7; TRBD1 agrees at 7 bases. The CDR3 runs to 13 residues. The V gene end was trimmed by 5 bases and the J gene end by 3 bases; junction bases not matched to a gene: 4. Germline-derived CDR1 and CDR2 are MNHEY and SMNVEV (reference sequence). CDR3 loop: CASSLGQIYEQYF. For the CDR3, the DNA is TGTGCCAGCAGTCTGGGACAGATCTACGAGCAGTACTTC.

A remark on this clonotype: A much larger clone sits a single nucleotide away, making a read error possible. The V and J genes are TRBV12-3 or TRBV12-4 and TRBJ2-5; maybe TRBD2 (6 bases). Trimming stripped 3 bases from V and 6 bases from J, with 14 bases between. CDR3 length: 14 amino acids. The CDR3 sequence is CASSFRVEGKTQYF. The DNA for the CDR3 is TGTGCCAGCAGTTTTAGGGTGGAGGGCAAGACCCAGTACTTC.